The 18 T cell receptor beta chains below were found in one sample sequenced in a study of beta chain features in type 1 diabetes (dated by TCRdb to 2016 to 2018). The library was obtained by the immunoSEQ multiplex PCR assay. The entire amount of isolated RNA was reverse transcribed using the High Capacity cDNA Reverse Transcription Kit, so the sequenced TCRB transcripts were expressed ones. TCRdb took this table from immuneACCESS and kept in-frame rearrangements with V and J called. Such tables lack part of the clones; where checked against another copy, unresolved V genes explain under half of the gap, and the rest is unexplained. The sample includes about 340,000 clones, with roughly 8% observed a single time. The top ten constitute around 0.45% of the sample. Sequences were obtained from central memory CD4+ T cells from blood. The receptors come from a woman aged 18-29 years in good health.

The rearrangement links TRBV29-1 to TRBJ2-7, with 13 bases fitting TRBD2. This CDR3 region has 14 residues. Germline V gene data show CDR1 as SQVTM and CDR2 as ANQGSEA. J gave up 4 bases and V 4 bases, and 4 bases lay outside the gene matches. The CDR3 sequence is CSVGLAGGGYEQYF. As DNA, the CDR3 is TGCAGCGTTGGACTAGCGGGAGGTGGGTACGAGCAGTACTTC.

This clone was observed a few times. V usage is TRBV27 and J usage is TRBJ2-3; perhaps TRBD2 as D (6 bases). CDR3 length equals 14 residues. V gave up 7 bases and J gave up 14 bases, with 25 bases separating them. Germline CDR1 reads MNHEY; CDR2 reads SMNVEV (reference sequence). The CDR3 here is CASIGLGGPTWAYF. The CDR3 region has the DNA TGTGCCAGCATAGGTTTGGGGGGTCCGACTTGGGCGTATTTT.

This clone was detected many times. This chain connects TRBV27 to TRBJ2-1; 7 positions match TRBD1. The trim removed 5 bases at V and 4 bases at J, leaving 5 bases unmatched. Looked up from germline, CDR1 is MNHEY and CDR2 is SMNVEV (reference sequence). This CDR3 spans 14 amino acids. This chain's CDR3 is CASSQLTGYNEQFF. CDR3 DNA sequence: TGTGCCAGCAGTCAGCTGACAGGGTACAATGAGCAGTTCTTC.

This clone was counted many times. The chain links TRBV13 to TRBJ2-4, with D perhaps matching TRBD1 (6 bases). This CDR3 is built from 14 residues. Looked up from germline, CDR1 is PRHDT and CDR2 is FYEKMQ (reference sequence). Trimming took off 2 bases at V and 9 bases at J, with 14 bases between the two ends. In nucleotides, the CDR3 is TGTGCCAGCAGCTTAAGGCAGGGGAGTGGCATTCAGTACTTC. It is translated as CASSLRQGSGIQYF.

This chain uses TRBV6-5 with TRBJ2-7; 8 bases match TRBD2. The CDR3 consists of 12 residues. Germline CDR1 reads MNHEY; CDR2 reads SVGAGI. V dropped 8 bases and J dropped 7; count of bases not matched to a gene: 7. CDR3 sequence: CASRDGGGEQYF. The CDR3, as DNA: TGTGCCAGCCGGGACGGGGGGGGTGAGCAGTACTTC.

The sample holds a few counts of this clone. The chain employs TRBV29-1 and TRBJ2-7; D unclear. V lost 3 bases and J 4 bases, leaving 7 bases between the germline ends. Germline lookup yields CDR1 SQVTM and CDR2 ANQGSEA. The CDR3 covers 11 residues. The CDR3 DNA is TGCAGCGTTGAGATAGGGTACGAGCAGTACTTC. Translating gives CSVEIGYEQYF.

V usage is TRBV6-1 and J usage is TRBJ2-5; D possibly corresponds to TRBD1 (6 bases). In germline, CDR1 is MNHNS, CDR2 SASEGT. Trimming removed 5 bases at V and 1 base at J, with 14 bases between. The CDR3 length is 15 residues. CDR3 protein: CASSRTDVPQETQYF. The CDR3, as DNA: TGTGCCAGCAGTCGGACAGACGTCCCCCAAGAGACCCAGTACTTC.

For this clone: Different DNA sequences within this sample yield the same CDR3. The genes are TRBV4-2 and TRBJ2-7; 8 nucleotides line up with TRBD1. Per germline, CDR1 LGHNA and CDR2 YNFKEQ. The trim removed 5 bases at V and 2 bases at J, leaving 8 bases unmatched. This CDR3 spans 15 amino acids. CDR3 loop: CASSLGTGGTYEQYF. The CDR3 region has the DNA TGTGCCAGCAGCTTGGGAACAGGGGGGACCTACGAGCAGTACTTC.

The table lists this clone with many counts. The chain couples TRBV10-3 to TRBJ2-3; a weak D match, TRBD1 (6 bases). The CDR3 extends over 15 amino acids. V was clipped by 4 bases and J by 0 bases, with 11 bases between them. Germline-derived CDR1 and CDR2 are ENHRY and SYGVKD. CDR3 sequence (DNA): TGTGCCATCAGTGCGTTGACAGGCAGCACAGATACGCAGTATTTT. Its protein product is CAISALTGSTDTQYF.

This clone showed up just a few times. The CDR3: CASSPVAGANVLTF. The CDR3 DNA reads TGCGCCAGCAGCCCGGTTGCTGGGGCCAACGTCCTGACTTTC. The V and J genes are TRBV5-1 and TRBJ2-6; D is undetermined. The CDR3 spans 14 residues. The germline V and J ends were trimmed by 4 bases and 2 bases, with 7 bases remaining between them. Germline CDR1 reads SGHRS; CDR2 reads YFSETQ.

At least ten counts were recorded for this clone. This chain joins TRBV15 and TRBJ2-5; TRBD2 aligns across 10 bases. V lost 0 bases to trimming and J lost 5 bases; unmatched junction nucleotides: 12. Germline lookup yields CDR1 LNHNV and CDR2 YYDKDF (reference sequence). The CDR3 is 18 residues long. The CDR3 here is CATSRDKGLAGGRETQYF. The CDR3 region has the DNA TGTGCCACCAGCAGAGATAAGGGTTTAGCGGGAGGCCGGGAGACCCAGTACTTC.

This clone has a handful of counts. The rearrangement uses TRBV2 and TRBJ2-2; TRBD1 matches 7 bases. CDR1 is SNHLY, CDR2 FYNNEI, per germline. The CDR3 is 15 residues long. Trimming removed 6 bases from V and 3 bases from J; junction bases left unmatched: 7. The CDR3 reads CASSSDRAHTGELFF. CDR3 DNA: TGTGCCAGCAGCTCAGACAGGGCCCACACCGGGGAGCTGTTTTTT.

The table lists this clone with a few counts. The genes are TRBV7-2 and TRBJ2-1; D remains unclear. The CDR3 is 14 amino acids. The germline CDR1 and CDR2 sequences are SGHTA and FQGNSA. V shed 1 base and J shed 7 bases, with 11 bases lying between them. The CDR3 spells CASSLGFGENEQFF. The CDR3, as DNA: TGTGCCAGCAGCTTAGGATTTGGGGAAAATGAGCAGTTCTTC.

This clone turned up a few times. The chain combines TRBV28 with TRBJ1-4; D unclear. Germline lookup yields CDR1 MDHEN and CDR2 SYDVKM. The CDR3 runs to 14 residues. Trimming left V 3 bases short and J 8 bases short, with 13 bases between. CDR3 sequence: CASSFPSGGEKLFF. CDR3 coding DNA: TGTGCCAGCAGTTTTCCATCAGGTGGCGAAAAACTGTTTTTT.

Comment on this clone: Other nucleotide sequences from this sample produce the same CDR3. Written as DNA, the CDR3 is TGTGCCAGCAGTGAAGCGCTTTGGGGCAGTAATGAAAAACTGTTTTTT. This translates into CASSEALWGSNEKLFF. This chain links TRBV2 with TRBJ1-4, with D maybe TRBD1 (5 bases). Per germline, CDR1 SNHLY and CDR2 FYNNEI. V was pared by 0 bases and J by 4 bases, with 12 bases between. The CDR3 consists of 16 residues.

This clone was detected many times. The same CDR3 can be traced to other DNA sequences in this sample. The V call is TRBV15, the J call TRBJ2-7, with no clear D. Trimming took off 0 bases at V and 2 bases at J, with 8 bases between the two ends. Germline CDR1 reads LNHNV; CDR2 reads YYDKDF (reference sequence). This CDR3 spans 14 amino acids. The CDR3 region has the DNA TGTGCCACCAGCAGAGATCCCGGAACCTACGAGCAGTACTTC. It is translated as CATSRDPGTYEQYF.

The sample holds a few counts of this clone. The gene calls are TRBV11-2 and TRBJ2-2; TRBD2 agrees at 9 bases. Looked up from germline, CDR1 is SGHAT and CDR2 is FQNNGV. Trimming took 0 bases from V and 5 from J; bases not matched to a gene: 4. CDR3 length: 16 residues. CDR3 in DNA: TGTGCCAGCAGCTTAGACGGCGGGAGGGAGACCGGGGAGCTGTTTTTT. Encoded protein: CASSLDGGRETGELFF.

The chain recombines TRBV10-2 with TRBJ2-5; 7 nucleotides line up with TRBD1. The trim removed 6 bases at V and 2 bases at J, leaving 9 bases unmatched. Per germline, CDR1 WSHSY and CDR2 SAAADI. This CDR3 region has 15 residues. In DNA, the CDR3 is TGCGCCAGCAGGCCACAGGGGCACCCGCAAGAGACCCAGTACTTC. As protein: CASRPQGHPQETQYF.